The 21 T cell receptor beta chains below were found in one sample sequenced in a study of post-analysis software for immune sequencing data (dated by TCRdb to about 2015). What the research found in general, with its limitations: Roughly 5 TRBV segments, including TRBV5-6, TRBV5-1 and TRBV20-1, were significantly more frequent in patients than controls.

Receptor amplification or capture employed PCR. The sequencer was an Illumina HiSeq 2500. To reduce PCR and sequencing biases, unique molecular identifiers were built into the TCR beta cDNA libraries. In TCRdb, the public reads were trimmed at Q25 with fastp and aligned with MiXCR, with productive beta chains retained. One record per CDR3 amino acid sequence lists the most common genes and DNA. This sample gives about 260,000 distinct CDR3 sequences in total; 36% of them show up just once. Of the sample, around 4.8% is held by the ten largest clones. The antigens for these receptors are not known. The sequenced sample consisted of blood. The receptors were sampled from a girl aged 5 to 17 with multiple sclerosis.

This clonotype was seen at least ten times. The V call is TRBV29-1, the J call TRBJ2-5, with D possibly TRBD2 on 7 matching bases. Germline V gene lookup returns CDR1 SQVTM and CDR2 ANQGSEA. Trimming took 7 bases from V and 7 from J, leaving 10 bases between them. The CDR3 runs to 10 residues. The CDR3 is CSGEGGTQYF. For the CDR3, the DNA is TGCAGCGGGGAGGGGGGGACCCAGTACTTC.

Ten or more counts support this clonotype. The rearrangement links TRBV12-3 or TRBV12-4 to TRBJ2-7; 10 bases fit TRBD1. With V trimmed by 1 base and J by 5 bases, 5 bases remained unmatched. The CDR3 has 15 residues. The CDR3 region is CASSLDGTGADEQYF. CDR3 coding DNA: TGTGCCAGCAGTTTAGACGGGACAGGGGCCGACGAGCAGTACTTC.

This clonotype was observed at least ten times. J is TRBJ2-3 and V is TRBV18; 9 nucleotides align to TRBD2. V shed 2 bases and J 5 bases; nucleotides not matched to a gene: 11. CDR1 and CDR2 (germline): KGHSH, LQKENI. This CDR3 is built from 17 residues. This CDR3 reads CASSPLPQRGAQDTQYF. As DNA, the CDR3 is TGTGCCAGCTCACCATTACCCCAGCGGGGGGCCCAAGATACGCAGTATTTT.

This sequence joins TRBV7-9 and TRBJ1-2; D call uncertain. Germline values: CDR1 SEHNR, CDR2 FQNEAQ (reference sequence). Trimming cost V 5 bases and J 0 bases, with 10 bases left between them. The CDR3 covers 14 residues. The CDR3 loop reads CASSGRPANYGYTF. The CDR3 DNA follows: TGTGCCAGCAGCGGACGGCCAGCTAACTATGGCTACACCTTC.

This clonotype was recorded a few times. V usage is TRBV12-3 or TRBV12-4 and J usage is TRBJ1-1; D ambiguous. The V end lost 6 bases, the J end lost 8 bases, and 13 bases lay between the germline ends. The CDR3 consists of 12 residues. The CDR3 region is CASSSGPSEAFF. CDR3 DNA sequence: TGTGCCAGCAGCTCCGGTCCGTCGGAAGCTTTCTTT.

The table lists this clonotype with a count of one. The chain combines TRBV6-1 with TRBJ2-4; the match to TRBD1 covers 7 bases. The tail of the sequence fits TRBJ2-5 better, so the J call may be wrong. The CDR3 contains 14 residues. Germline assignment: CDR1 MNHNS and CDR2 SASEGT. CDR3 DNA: TGTGCCGGCCAAGACAGGGCAAGAGGAGAGACCCAGTACTTC. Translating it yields CAGQDRARGETQYF.

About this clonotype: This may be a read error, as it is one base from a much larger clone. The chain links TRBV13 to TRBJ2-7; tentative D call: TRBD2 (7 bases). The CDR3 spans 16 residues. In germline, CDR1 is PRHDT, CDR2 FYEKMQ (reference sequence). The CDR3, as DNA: TGTGCCAGCAGCTTAGCGGGGGGCCTCATTTCCTACGAGCGGTACTTC. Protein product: CASSLAGGLISYERYF.

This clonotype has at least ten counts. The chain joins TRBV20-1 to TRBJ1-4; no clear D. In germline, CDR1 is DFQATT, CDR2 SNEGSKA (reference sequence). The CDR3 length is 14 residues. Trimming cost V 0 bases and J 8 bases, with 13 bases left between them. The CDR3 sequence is CSAREAHLGEKLFF. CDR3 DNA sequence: TGCAGTGCTAGAGAAGCCCACTTGGGGGAAAAACTGTTTTTT.

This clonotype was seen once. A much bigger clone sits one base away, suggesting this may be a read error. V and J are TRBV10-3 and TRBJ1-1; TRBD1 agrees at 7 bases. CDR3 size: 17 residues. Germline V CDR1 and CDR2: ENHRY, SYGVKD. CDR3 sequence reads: CAISNPGQVSGNAEAFF. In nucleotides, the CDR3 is TGTGCCATCAGCAACCCCGGACAGGTCTCGGGGAACGCTGAAGCTTTCTTT.

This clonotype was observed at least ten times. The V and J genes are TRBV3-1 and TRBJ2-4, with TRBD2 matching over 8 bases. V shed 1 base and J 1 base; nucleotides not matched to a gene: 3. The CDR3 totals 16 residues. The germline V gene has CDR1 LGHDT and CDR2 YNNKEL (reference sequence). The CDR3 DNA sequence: TGTGCCAGCAGCCAAGTTACGGGGGGGGCCAAAAACATTCAGTACTTC. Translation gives CASSQVTGGAKNIQYF.

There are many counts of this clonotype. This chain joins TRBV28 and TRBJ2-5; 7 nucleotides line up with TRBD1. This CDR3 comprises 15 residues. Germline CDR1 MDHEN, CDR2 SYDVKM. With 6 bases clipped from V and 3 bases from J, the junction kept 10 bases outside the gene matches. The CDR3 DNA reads TGTGCCAGCAGGTCCGGGACAGCGCTGAAAGAGACCCAGTACTTC. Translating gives CASRSGTALKETQYF.

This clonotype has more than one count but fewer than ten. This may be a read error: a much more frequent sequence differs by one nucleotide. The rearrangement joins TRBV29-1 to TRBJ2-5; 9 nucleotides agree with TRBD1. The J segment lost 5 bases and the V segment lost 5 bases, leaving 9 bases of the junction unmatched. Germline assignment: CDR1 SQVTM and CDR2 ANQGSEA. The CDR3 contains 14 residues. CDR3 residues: CSVFAYRGRETQYF. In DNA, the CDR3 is TGCAGCGTTTTCGCCTACAGGGGGCGGGAGACCCAGTACTTC.

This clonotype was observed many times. For the CDR3, the DNA is TGCGCCAGCAGCCAAGATTCCGTTTTAGCGGGAACCTACAATGAGCAGTTCTTC. Encoded protein: CASSQDSVLAGTYNEQFF. This chain joins TRBV4-1 and TRBJ2-1; TRBD2 aligns across 8 bases. The CDR3 runs to 18 residues. Germline CDR1 is MGHRA and CDR2 is YSYEKL. The ends lost 0 bases at V and 2 bases at J; junction bases unmatched: 9.

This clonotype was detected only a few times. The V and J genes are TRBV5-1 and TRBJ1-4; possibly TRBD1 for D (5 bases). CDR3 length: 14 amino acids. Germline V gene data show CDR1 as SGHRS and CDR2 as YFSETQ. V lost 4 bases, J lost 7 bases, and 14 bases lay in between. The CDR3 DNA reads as TGCGCCAGCAGCGGCCGCATCGGGGGTGAAAAACTGTTTTTT. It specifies CASSGRIGGEKLFF.

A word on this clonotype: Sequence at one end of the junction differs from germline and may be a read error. The CDR3 sequence: CASSQGPPGGEQVF. The CDR3 region has the DNA TGTGCCAGCAGCCAGGGACCGCCCGGCGGTGAGCAGGTCTTC. The chain joins TRBV7-2 to TRBJ2-1, with D perhaps matching TRBD1 or TRBD2 (5 bases each). CDR1 and CDR2 from the germline V gene are SGHTA and FQGNSA. The CDR3 sequence is 14 residues long.

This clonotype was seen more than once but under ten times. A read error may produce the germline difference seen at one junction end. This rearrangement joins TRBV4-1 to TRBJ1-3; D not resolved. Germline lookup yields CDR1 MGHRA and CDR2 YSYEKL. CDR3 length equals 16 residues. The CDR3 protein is CAGSQDKTAQGNTIYF. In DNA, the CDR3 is TGCGCCGGCAGCCAAGACAAGACCGCTCAGGGAAACACCATATATTTT.

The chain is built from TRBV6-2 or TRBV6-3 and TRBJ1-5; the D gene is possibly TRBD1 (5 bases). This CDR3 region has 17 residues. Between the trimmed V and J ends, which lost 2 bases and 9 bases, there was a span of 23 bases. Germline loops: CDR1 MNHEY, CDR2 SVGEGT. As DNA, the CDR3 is TGTGCCAGCAGTTACGGACCGGGACCGGGGTCCTCTTGGCCCCAGCATTTT. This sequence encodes CASSYGPGPGSSWPQHF.

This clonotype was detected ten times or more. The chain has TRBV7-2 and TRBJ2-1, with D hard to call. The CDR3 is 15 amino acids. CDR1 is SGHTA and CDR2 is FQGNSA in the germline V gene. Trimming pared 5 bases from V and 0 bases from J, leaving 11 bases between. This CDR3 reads CASSPKLGSYNEQFF. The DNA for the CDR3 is TGTGCCAGCAGCCCTAAGCTTGGCTCCTACAATGAGCAGTTCTTC.

The CDR3 DNA reads as TGCAGTGCTAGAGATGTACGGGGGGAAGCAGATACGCAGTATTTT. Its translation is CSARDVRGEADTQYF. The J gene is TRBJ2-3, the V gene TRBV20-1, with 7 bases aligning to TRBD2. Germline V gene sequence: CDR1 DFQATT, CDR2 SNEGSKA (reference sequence). The junction had 7 bases not matched to a gene; V was cut back by 0 bases and J by 4 bases. There are 15 residues in the CDR3.

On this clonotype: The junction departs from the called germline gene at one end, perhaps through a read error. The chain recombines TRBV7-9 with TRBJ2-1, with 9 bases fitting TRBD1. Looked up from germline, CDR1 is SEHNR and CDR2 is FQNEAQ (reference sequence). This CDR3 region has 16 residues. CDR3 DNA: TGTGCCAGCAGCTTAGGGGCCGGGACAGGGCAGAATGAGCAGTTTTTC. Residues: CASSLGAGTGQNEQFF.

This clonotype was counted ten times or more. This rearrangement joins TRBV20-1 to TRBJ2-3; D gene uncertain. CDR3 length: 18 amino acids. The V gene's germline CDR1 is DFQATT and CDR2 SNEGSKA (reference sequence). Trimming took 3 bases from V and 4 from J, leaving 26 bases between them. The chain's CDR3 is CSASYPLRDVWVADTQYF. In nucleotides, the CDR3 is TGCAGTGCTAGCTATCCTTTGCGAGACGTATGGGTCGCAGATACGCAGTATTTT.